The 27 T cell receptor beta chains below were found in one sample sequenced in a study of blood T cell repertoires in COVID-19. TCRdb keeps only in-frame clones here, not all; method: immunoSEQ multiplex PCR. The sample consists of 250,000 to 300,000 clones, 75% to 95% of them appearing once. Input material: PBMCs or T cells enriched from blood (not recorded which). The receptor set was obtained from a woman in her twenties or thirties who had recovered from COVID-19.

This chain links TRBV9 with TRBJ1-1; D might be TRBD1 (5 bases). The germline V gene has CDR1 SGDLS and CDR2 YYNGEE. Between the trimmed V and J ends, which lost 0 bases and 4 bases, there was a span of 13 bases. The length of the CDR3 is 15 residues. The CDR3 is CASSVVGGGTTEAFF. DNA for the CDR3: TGTGCCAGCAGCGTAGTGGGGGGAGGAACCACTGAAGCTTTCTTT.

The chain has TRBV10-1 and TRBJ1-1; D is uncertain. V was clipped by 3 bases and J by 3 bases, with 14 bases between them. Looked up from germline, CDR1 is WNHNN and CDR2 is SYGVQD (reference sequence). The length of the CDR3 is 15 residues. This chain's CDR3 is CASSDHRGRDTEAFF. In nucleotides, the CDR3 is TGCGCCAGCAGTGATCACCGAGGCCGGGACACTGAAGCTTTCTTT.

This chain joins TRBV5-4 and TRBJ2-1, with 12 bases matching TRBD2. Germline V CDR1 and CDR2: SGHNT, YYREEE (reference sequence). This CDR3 is 14 amino acids long. With V trimmed by 5 bases and J by 7 bases, 4 bases remained unmatched. CDR3 amino acids: CASSSTSGSNEQFF. CDR3 bases: TGTGCCAGCAGTTCGACTAGCGGGAGTAATGAGCAGTTCTTC.

The chain combines TRBV10-3 with TRBJ2-2; 14 nucleotides line up with TRBD2. J lost 6 bases, V lost 4 bases, and 1 base had no gene match. This CDR3 is 15 amino acids long. Per germline, CDR1 ENHRY and CDR2 SYGVKD. The CDR3 reads CAISGLAGGSGELFF. The CDR3 nucleotides are TGTGCCATCAGTGGACTAGCGGGAGGGTCCGGGGAGCTGTTTTTT.

The gene calls are TRBV6-2 or TRBV6-3 and TRBJ1-1, with TRBD1 matching 8 bases. This CDR3 spans 17 amino acids. V shed 2 bases and J 2 bases; nucleotides not matched to a gene: 10. Germline CDR1 is MNHEY and CDR2 is SVGEGT. CDR3 coding DNA: TGTGCCAGCAGTTACATCGTTAGGACAGGGACTAACACTGAAGCTTTCTTT. This encodes CASSYIVRTGTNTEAFF.

This chain connects TRBV29-1 to TRBJ2-3; weak D call: TRBD2 (5 bases). CDR1 and CDR2 from the germline V gene are SQVTM and ANQGSEA. The CDR3 loop spans 10 amino acids. The V and J ends lost 7 bases and 5 bases respectively, with 7 bases between them. CDR3 nucleotides: TGCAGCGGTGGAGGAGATACGCAGTATTTT. This sequence encodes CSGGGDTQYF.

The chain uses TRBV27 and TRBJ1-5, with D tentatively TRBD1 (5 bases). Trimming took 0 bases from V and 9 from J, leaving 15 bases between them. CDR1 and CDR2 from the germline V gene are MNHEY and SMNVEV (reference sequence). This CDR3 has 15 residues. CDR3 nucleotide sequence: TGTGCCAGCAGTTTATCGGGGGGTTCTGGGGGGCCCCAGCATTTT. It translates to CASSLSGGSGGPQHF.

Only one count was recorded for this clone. The chain joins TRBV18 to TRBJ2-5, with D perhaps TRBD2 (6 bases). V lost 6 bases, J lost 3 bases, and 14 bases lay in between. The CDR3 length is 14 residues. Germline V gene sequence: CDR1 KGHSH, CDR2 LQKENI. CDR3 DNA sequence: TGTGCCAGCTCGATACGGAGGGAGGAAGAGACCCAGTACTTC. Translating it yields CASSIRREEETQYF.

The chain links TRBV3-1 (or the pseudogene TRBV3-2) to TRBJ1-3; maybe TRBD1 (5 bases). The CDR3 spans 18 residues. V was cut by 0 bases and J by 2 bases, with 17 bases left in between. Germline V gene data show CDR1 as LGHDT and CDR2 as YNNKEL (reference sequence). The CDR3 loop reads CASSQDPPCVGAGNTIYF. CDR3 in DNA: TGTGCCAGCAGCCAAGATCCTCCCTGCGTAGGGGCTGGAAACACCATATATTTT.

The chain employs TRBV6-2 or TRBV6-3 and TRBJ1-1; no reliable D call. Between the trimmed V and J ends, which lost 0 bases and 4 bases, there was a span of 12 bases. The CDR3 is 15 amino acids. Germline CDR1 reads MNHEY; CDR2 reads SVGEGT. As DNA, the CDR3 is TGTGCCAGCAGTTACTCGAGAATCCCCTCCACTGAAGCTTTCTTT. Its translation: CASSYSRIPSTEAFF.

The CDR3 bases are TGTGCCAGCAGCCAAGATCGTTGGACAGGGGATGGGATGGACACTGAAGCTTTCTTT. Encoded protein: CASSQDRWTGDGMDTEAFF. The chain has TRBV14 and TRBJ1-1, with 9 bases aligning to TRBD1. The length of the CDR3 is 19 residues. Per the germline V gene, CDR1 is SGHDN and CDR2 is FVKESK. Trimming took 0 bases from V and 3 from J; bases not matched to a gene: 14.

The gene calls are TRBV11-3 and TRBJ2-7; a possible D gene is TRBD2 (6 bases). V dropped 1 base and J dropped 4 bases, with 8 bases sitting between them. The CDR3 length is 13 residues. Germline loops: CDR1 SGHNT, CDR2 YENEEA. The CDR3 sequence is CASSLGTTYEQYF. CDR3 nucleotide sequence: TGTGCCAGCAGCTTAGGGACTACATACGAGCAGTACTTC.

The chain is built from TRBV27 and TRBJ1-5; TRBD1 might be the D (5 bases). Trimming left V 6 bases short and J 3 bases short, with 12 bases between. Per germline, CDR1 MNHEY and CDR2 SMNVEV (reference sequence). The CDR3 consists of 14 residues. The CDR3 here is CASRPGLLNQPQHF. The DNA of the CDR3 is TGTGCCAGCAGACCGGGACTCCTCAATCAGCCCCAGCATTTT.

This clone was recorded once. The chain joins TRBV19 to TRBJ2-4; D possibly corresponds to TRBD1 (6 bases). Germline CDR1 is LNHDA and CDR2 is SQIVND (reference sequence). Between the trimmed V and J ends, which lost 4 bases and 2 bases, there was a span of 12 bases. The CDR3 length is 15 residues. The CDR3 nucleotides are TGTGCCAGTAGTACACTGGACAGTTCCAAAAACATTCAGTACTTC. The encoded protein is CASSTLDSSKNIQYF. The entire variable domain, with the rest obtained from reference TRBV19 and TRBJ2-4, is as follows: DGGITQSPKYLFRKEGQNVTLSCEQNLNHDAMYWYRQDPGQGLRLIYYSQIVNDFQKGDIAEGYSVSREKKESFPLTVTSAQKNPTAFYLCASSTLDSSKNIQYFGAGTRLSVL.

J is TRBJ2-7 and V is TRBV6-5; D is perhaps TRBD1 (5 bases). The CDR3 totals 13 residues. V was clipped by 2 bases and J by 3 bases, with 8 bases between them. The germline V gene encodes CDR1 MNHEY and CDR2 SVGAGI. CDR3 protein: CASSYIQGYEQYF. As DNA, the CDR3 is TGTGCCAGCAGTTACATTCAGGGCTACGAGCAGTACTTC.

The chain couples TRBV7-9 to TRBJ2-5; the D gene is possibly TRBD1 (6 bases). V was trimmed by 8 bases and J by 0 bases, leaving 10 bases between them. CDR3 length: 13 residues. In germline, CDR1 is SEHNR, CDR2 FQNEAQ (reference sequence). CDR3 DNA: TGTGCCAGCCTAAGGACAGACCAAGAGACCCAGTACTTC. This translates into CASLRTDQETQYF.

J is TRBJ2-3 and V is TRBV5-1, with 11 bases matching TRBD2. The CDR3 runs to 17 residues. V shed 0 bases and J 5 bases; nucleotides not matched to a gene: 8. The germline V gene has CDR1 SGHRS and CDR2 YFSETQ. This chain's CDR3 is CASSLVGSGRAGDTQYF. In DNA form, the CDR3 reads TGCGCCAGCAGCTTGGTGGGTAGCGGGAGGGCCGGAGATACGCAGTATTTT.

This rearrangement joins TRBV27 to TRBJ2-2; 7 nucleotides agree with TRBD2. This CDR3 comprises 16 residues. The germline CDR1 and CDR2 sequences are MNHEY and SMNVEV (reference sequence). Losses at the gene ends were 3 bases for V and 5 bases for J; bases not matched to a gene: 9. CDR3 nucleotide sequence: TGTGCCAGCAGTTTGAGCCCCCAGGGAGGGACCGGGGAGCTGTTTTTT. Protein sequence: CASSLSPQGGTGELFF.

The chain uses TRBV29-1 and TRBJ2-2; D may be TRBD2 (6 bases). This CDR3 is 14 amino acids long. V lost 4 bases and J 0 bases, leaving 9 bases between the germline ends. The germline V gene has CDR1 SQVTM and CDR2 ANQGSEA. The DNA of the CDR3 is TGCAGCGTTGGGAGGGATCCGAACACCGGGGAGCTGTTTTTT. Translated, it gives CSVGRDPNTGELFF.

Written as DNA, the CDR3 is TGTGCCAGCAGCGTAGACGGGGTCACTGAAGCTTTCTTT. Its translation is CASSVDGVTEAFF. The V and J genes are TRBV9 and TRBJ1-1, with no clear D. This CDR3 is built from 13 residues. V was pared by 0 bases and J by 4 bases, with 7 bases between. Germline lookup yields CDR1 SGDLS and CDR2 YYNGEE.

V and J are TRBV7-2 and TRBJ1-1; 9 bases line up with TRBD1. The CDR3 spans 14 residues. Germline lookup yields CDR1 SGHTA and CDR2 FQGNSA. V was clipped by 1 base and J by 4 bases; unmatched bases: 1. The CDR3 region is CASSLGTGVTEAFF. CDR3 DNA sequence: TGTGCCAGCAGCTTAGGGACAGGGGTCACTGAAGCTTTCTTT. The full variable domain, with the rest looked up from reference TRBV7-2 and TRBJ1-1, is GAGVSQSPSNKVTEKGKDVELRCDPISGHTALYWYRQSLGQGLEFLIYFQGNSAPDKSGLPSDRFSAERTGGSVSTLTIQRTQQEDSAVYLCASSLGTGVTEAFFGQGTRLTVV.

The chain recombines TRBV29-1 with TRBJ1-2; no clear D. This CDR3 region has 13 residues. CDR1 is SQVTM and CDR2 is ANQGSEA in the germline V gene. V lost 4 bases, J lost 4 bases, and 13 bases lay in between. The CDR3 region has the DNA TGCAGCGTTGTGGGAGACAATGGCTATGGCTACACCTTC. It yields the protein CSVVGDNGYGYTF.

The genes are TRBV5-8 and TRBJ2-7; tentatively, D is TRBD2 (5 bases). V gave up 3 bases and J gave up 0 bases, with 10 bases separating them. This CDR3 has 14 residues. Germline V gene sequence: CDR1 SGHTS, CDR2 YDEGEE. In DNA, the CDR3 is TGTGCCAGCAGCTCCCCGGGGTACTCCTACGAGCAGTACTTC. This codes for CASSSPGYSYEQYF.

This rearrangement joins TRBV5-5 to TRBJ2-1; TRBD2 aligns across 12 bases. V was clipped by 2 bases and J by 10 bases; unmatched bases: 7. The V gene's germline CDR1 is SGHKS and CDR2 YYEKEE (reference sequence). The CDR3 extends over 15 amino acids. This chain's CDR3 is CASSFRLAGEREQFF. Here the CDR3 DNA reads TGTGCCAGCAGCTTTAGACTAGCGGGAGAACGGGAGCAGTTCTTC.

The V call is TRBV5-1, the J call TRBJ2-1, with 7 bases matching TRBD1. Germline lookup yields CDR1 SGHRS and CDR2 YFSETQ. V lost 0 bases, J lost 2 bases, and 2 bases stayed unmatched. The CDR3 runs to 15 residues. CDR3 region: CASSLGQGAYNEQFF. The CDR3, as DNA: TGCGCCAGCAGCTTGGGCCAGGGGGCCTACAATGAGCAGTTCTTC.

This clone was observed a few times. The V and J genes are TRBV6-5 and TRBJ2-2; the D gene is possibly TRBD1 (6 bases). Germline values: CDR1 MNHEY, CDR2 SVGAGI. Trimming shortened V by 8 bases and J by 4 bases, and 14 bases separated the two germline ends. This CDR3 spans 14 amino acids. The CDR3: CASWSGDPTGELFF. The CDR3 DNA follows: TGTGCCAGCTGGTCAGGGGACCCCACCGGGGAGCTGTTTTTT.

This sequence joins TRBV7-2 and TRBJ2-1, with D perhaps matching TRBD2 (5 bases). From germline, CDR1 is SGHTA and CDR2 FQGNSA. V was cut by 4 bases and J by 7 bases, with 20 bases left in between. CDR3 length: 16 residues. CDR3 region: CASSSPGRPSKNEQFF. The CDR3 nucleotides are TGTGCCAGCAGCTCCCCCGGGCGGCCTAGCAAGAATGAGCAGTTCTTC.